The clone carrying this TCR beta chain has a handful of counts. A single record per CDR3 protein comes from TCRdb applying MiXCR to the 5' RACE reads. The table lists about 64,000 distinct CDR3 sequences, around an eighth of them singletons. This specimen comes from a study of early T cells in non-severe SARS-CoV-2 infection. CDR1 is WSHSY, CDR2 SAAADI, per germline. The CDR3 loop spans 15 amino acids. V lost 6 bases, J lost 0 bases, and 4 bases stayed unmatched. This chain connects TRBV10-2 to TRBJ1-3; 8 positions agree with TRBD1. The sequencing used whole blood, collected at baseline. This clonotype was obtained from an adult who was a healthcare worker with PCR-confirmed SARS-CoV-2 infection or an uninfected control (not recorded which). The CDR3 reads CASSRQGTSGNTIYF. The CDR3 DNA reads as TGCGCCAGCAGCAGACAGGGGACCTCTGGAAACACCATATATTTT.